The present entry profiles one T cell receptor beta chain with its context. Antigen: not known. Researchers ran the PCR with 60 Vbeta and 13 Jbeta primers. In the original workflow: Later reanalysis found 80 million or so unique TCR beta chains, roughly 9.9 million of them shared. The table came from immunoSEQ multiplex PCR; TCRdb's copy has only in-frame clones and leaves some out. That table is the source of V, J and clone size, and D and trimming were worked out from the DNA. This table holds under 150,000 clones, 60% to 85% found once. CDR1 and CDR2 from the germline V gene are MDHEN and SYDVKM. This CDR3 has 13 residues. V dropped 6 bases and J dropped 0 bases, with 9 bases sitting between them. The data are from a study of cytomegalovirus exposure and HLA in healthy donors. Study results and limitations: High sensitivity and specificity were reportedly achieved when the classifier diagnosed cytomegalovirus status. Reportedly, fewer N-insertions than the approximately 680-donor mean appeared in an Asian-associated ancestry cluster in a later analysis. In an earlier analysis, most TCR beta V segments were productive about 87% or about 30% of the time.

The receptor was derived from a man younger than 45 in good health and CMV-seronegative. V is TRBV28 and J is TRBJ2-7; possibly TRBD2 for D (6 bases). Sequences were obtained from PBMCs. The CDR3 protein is CASREGSSYEQYF. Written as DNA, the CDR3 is TGTGCCAGCAGGGAGGGGAGCTCCTACGAGCAGTACTTC.